These 27 T cell receptor beta chains originate from one sample sequenced in a study of blood T cell repertoires in COVID-19. Sequenced by immunoSEQ multiplex PCR; TCRdb stores in-frame clones only, minus some. The sample consists of around 310,000 clones, under 90% of them appearing once. The sequencing input was PBMCs or T cells enriched from blood (not recorded which). The receptors originated from a woman in her thirties who had recovered from COVID-19.

V gene TRBV6-6 combines with J gene TRBJ1-1; 9 bases fit TRBD1. This CDR3 is 14 amino acids long. Unmatched junction bases numbered 3, after V lost 7 bases and J lost 0 bases. Germline CDR1 reads MNHNY; CDR2 reads SVGAGI (reference sequence). The CDR3 DNA reads as TGTGCCAGCACCACAGGGGGCGTGAACACTGAAGCTTTCTTT. Amino acid sequence: CASTTGGVNTEAFF.

This clone was counted a single time. The rearrangement joins TRBV6-5 to TRBJ1-1, with 9 bases matching TRBD1. The CDR3 spans 15 residues. With 2 bases clipped from V and 3 bases from J, the junction kept 4 bases outside the gene matches. Germline V gives CDR1 MNHEY, CDR2 SVGAGI. The CDR3 DNA follows: TGTGCCAGCAGTTACCCGGGACAGGGAGACACTGAAGCTTTCTTT. Translated, it gives CASSYPGQGDTEAFF.

The chain recombines TRBV10-3 with TRBJ1-1; 8 nucleotides line up with TRBD1. Looked up from germline, CDR1 is ENHRY and CDR2 is SYGVKD. The CDR3 sequence is 13 residues long. V lost 5 bases and J lost 7; bases outside the gene matches: 6. For the CDR3, the DNA is TGTGCCATCAGTCCCACAGGGGGAGGTGAAGCTTTCTTT. This codes for CAISPTGGGEAFF.

The chain combines TRBV6-5 with TRBJ2-1; no clear D. V gave up 0 bases and J gave up 8 bases, with 11 bases separating them. The CDR3 covers 14 residues. From germline, CDR1 is MNHEY and CDR2 SVGAGI. CDR3 DNA: TGTGCCAGCAGTTACTCGAGGTCGGCCCATGAGCAGTTCTTC. The encoded protein is CASSYSRSAHEQFF.

This rearrangement joins TRBV6-5 to TRBJ2-7; TRBD1 matches 7 bases. The germline V gene has CDR1 MNHEY and CDR2 SVGAGI. The CDR3 length is 15 residues. The ends lost 2 bases at V and 2 bases at J; junction bases unmatched: 6. CDR3 in DNA: TGTGCCAGCAGTTACACCGGGACAGCCACCTACGAGCAGTACTTC. Its translation: CASSYTGTATYEQYF.

The chain is built from TRBV28 and TRBJ2-5, with 9 nucleotides matching TRBD2. CDR3 length: 14 amino acids. Trimming cost V 5 bases and J 3 bases; bases outside gene matches: 4. CDR1 is MDHEN and CDR2 is SYDVKM in the germline V gene. CDR3 loop: CASSVLAGEETQYF. Written as DNA, the CDR3 is TGTGCCAGCAGTGTCTTAGCGGGAGAAGAGACCCAGTACTTC.

The genes are TRBV5-1 and TRBJ2-3, with D possibly matching TRBD2 (6 bases). The V and J ends lost 3 bases and 2 bases respectively, with 16 bases between them. The CDR3 runs 16 residues. The germline CDR1 and CDR2 sequences are SGHRS and YFSETQ. CDR3 in DNA: TGCGCCAGCAGCTGGGGGGTAGCGGATTCCACAGATACGCAGTATTTT. Protein sequence: CASSWGVADSTDTQYF.

This sequence joins TRBV20-1 and TRBJ1-5, with 9 nucleotides matching TRBD1. CDR1 is DFQATT, CDR2 SNEGSKA, per germline (reference sequence). The CDR3 totals 15 residues. Trimming cost V 5 bases and J 4 bases; bases outside gene matches: 9. CDR3 sequence reads: CSAGGRTGENQPQHF. In nucleotides, the CDR3 is TGCAGTGCTGGTGGGCGGACAGGGGAGAATCAGCCCCAGCATTTT.

The V gene is TRBV5-6, the J gene TRBJ2-7, with 7 bases aligning to TRBD1. V gave up 0 bases and J gave up 4 bases; unmatched junction bases: 4. CDR1 is SGHDT and CDR2 is YYEEEE in the germline V gene. The CDR3 runs 14 residues. As DNA, the CDR3 is TGTGCCAGCAGCTTGGGACAGGGAGTGTACGAGCAGTACTTC. Translated, it gives CASSLGQGVYEQYF.

A single count supports this clone. This rearrangement joins TRBV7-9 to TRBJ1-1, with 12 bases lining up with TRBD1. CDR3 length: 12 residues. The V segment lost 5 bases and the J segment 8 bases; nucleotides outside the gene matches: 0. Looked up from germline, CDR1 is SEHNR and CDR2 is FQNEAQ (reference sequence). The CDR3 reads CASSGTGGEAFF. CDR3 bases: TGTGCCAGCAGCGGGACAGGGGGCGAAGCTTTCTTT.

The chain joins TRBV6-5 to TRBJ2-7; 7 nucleotides line up with TRBD1. J was trimmed by 2 bases and V by 6 bases; bases with no gene match: 7. This CDR3 has 14 residues. Germline assignment: CDR1 MNHEY and CDR2 SVGAGI. The CDR3 region is CASRPRTGPYEQYF. CDR3 in DNA: TGTGCCAGCAGGCCACGGACAGGACCCTACGAGCAGTACTTC.

The gene calls are TRBV6-5 and TRBJ1-3, with 7 bases that match TRBD1. Germline V lookup: CDR1 MNHEY, CDR2 SVGAGI. CDR3 length equals 15 residues. V shed 2 bases and J 4 bases; nucleotides not matched to a gene: 5. This chain's CDR3 is CASSYGRGSGNTIYF. As DNA, the CDR3 is TGTGCCAGCAGTTACGGCAGGGGGTCAGGAAACACCATATATTTT.

J is TRBJ2-1 and V is TRBV10-2; the D gene is possibly TRBD2 (6 bases). V lost 5 bases and J lost 2, with 13 bases in between. Germline CDR1 is WSHSY and CDR2 is SAAADI. This CDR3 spans 15 amino acids. CDR3 sequence: CASSSRDLAYNEQFF. DNA of the CDR3: TGCGCCAGCAGTAGCCGGGACTTAGCCTACAATGAGCAGTTCTTC.

The chain couples TRBV4-1 to TRBJ1-1; the D is unclear. The CDR3 is 16 amino acids. V lost 3 bases, J lost 7 bases, and 21 bases lay in between. CDR1 and CDR2 from the germline V gene are MGHRA and YSYEKL. The CDR3, as DNA: TGCGCCAGCAGCCATGACGGAGGCTTGGTCAGCGGTGAAGCTTTCTTT. Translation gives CASSHDGGLVSGEAFF.

The rearrangement uses TRBV28 and TRBJ1-3; 9 positions match TRBD1. The CDR3 sequence is 15 residues long. V trimming: 6 bases; J trimming: 3 bases; junction bases outside the gene matches: 6. The germline V gene has CDR1 MDHEN and CDR2 SYDVKM. DNA for the CDR3: TGTGCCAGCAGCCTGACAGGGGGAAGTGGAAACACCATATATTTT. Translating it yields CASSLTGGSGNTIYF.

This clone was observed once. The chain uses TRBV5-4 and TRBJ2-5; the D gene is possibly TRBD1 (5 bases). Germline CDR1 reads SGHNT; CDR2 reads YYREEE (reference sequence). The V and J ends lost 4 bases and 5 bases respectively, with 12 bases between them. CDR3 length: 13 amino acids. In DNA, the CDR3 is TGTGCCAGCAGCCAGACAGATTGGGAGACCCAGTACTTC. Amino acids: CASSQTDWETQYF.

This sequence joins TRBV5-4 and TRBJ2-7; 8 positions match TRBD1. V lost 4 bases to trimming and J lost 6 bases; unmatched junction nucleotides: 12. This CDR3 comprises 15 residues. CDR1 is SGHNT and CDR2 is YYREEE in the germline V gene (reference sequence). The CDR3 DNA reads TGTGCCAGCAGCCCGCAGGGGGCAGGGGACCTCGAGCAGTACTTC. It translates to CASSPQGAGDLEQYF.

This clone was seen more than once but under ten times. The J gene is TRBJ1-4, the V gene TRBV9; D remains ambiguous. CDR3 size: 16 residues. In germline, CDR1 is SGDLS, CDR2 YYNGEE. V was shortened by 0 bases and J by 7 bases, with 16 bases between the two germline ends. CDR3 protein: CASSVASGLPVEKLFF. In DNA form, the CDR3 reads TGTGCCAGCAGCGTAGCTAGCGGGTTGCCTGTTGAAAAACTGTTTTTT.

V and J are TRBV6-5 and TRBJ1-3; possibly TRBD1 for D (5 bases). This CDR3 contains 14 residues. Germline lookup yields CDR1 MNHEY and CDR2 SVGAGI. V was trimmed by 6 bases and J by 0 bases, leaving 9 bases between them. DNA of the CDR3: TGTGCCAGCAGCGGACAAATCTCTGGAAACACCATATATTTT. Amino acid sequence: CASSGQISGNTIYF.

Notes on this clone: This sample includes further DNA sequences coding for the same CDR3. This chain links TRBV30 with TRBJ1-1; D ambiguous. V lost 2 bases and J 1 base, leaving 5 bases between the germline ends. The CDR3 loop spans 12 amino acids. Germline assignment: CDR1 GTSNPN and CDR2 SVGIG (reference sequence). The CDR3 region is CAWSRENTEAFF. The CDR3, as DNA: TGTGCCTGGAGTCGAGAGAACACTGAAGCTTTCTTT. Using reference TRBV30 and TRBJ1-1 for the parts outside the CDR3, the full variable domain is SQTIHQWPATLVQPVGSPLSLECTVEGTSNPNLYWYRQAAGRGLQLLFYSVGIGQISSEVPQNLSASRPQDRQFILSSKKLLLSDSGFYLCAWSRENTEAFFGQGTRLTVV.

V and J are TRBV3-1 (or the pseudogene TRBV3-2) and TRBJ2-5, with 11 bases that match TRBD2. Trimming took 2 bases from V and 5 from J; bases not matched to a gene: 4. This CDR3 region has 15 residues. The V gene's germline CDR1 is LGHDT and CDR2 YNNKEL (reference sequence). The DNA for the CDR3 is TGTGCCAGCAGCCAACTCCCTAGCGGGAGGGAGACCCAGTACTTC. It is translated as CASSQLPSGRETQYF.

V usage is TRBV10-3 and J usage is TRBJ2-7; TRBD2 aligns across 7 bases. Per germline, CDR1 ENHRY and CDR2 SYGVKD. This CDR3 region has 14 residues. The V and J ends lost 10 bases and 2 bases, in that order; junction bases with no gene match: 11. CDR3 residues: CATTPGLNAYEQYF. In DNA, the CDR3 is TGTGCCACGACACCGGGACTAAACGCCTACGAGCAGTACTTC.

The V and J genes are TRBV7-9 and TRBJ2-5; 7 bases map to TRBD2. Germline V CDR1 and CDR2: SEHNR, FQNEAQ (reference sequence). CDR3 length: 17 amino acids. Trimming cost V 3 bases and J 9 bases; bases outside gene matches: 19. The CDR3 DNA sequence: TGTGCCAGCAGCTTGCCCCTCGGGACTATCTCTCCTGGGGCCCAGTACTTC. Amino acid sequence: CASSLPLGTISPGAQYF.

The chain couples TRBV5-1 to TRBJ1-5, with 9 nucleotides matching TRBD1. The CDR3 extends over 15 amino acids. Losses at the gene ends were 1 base for V and 7 bases for J; bases not matched to a gene: 6. CDR1 is SGHRS, CDR2 YFSETQ, per germline. The CDR3: CASSLTGQGDQPQHF. The DNA of the CDR3 is TGCGCCAGCAGCTTGACGGGACAGGGAGACCAGCCCCAGCATTTT.

As concerns this clone: One end of the junction is discordant with germline, which a read error may explain. The V and J genes are TRBV7-7 and TRBJ2-1; 10 bases fit TRBD2. Germline CDR1 reads SSHAT; CDR2 reads FNYEAQ (reference sequence). The CDR3 contains 15 residues. In nucleotides, the CDR3 is TGTGCTAGCAGCCGGACTAGCGGCCCCTACAATGAGCAGTTCTTC. Amino acid sequence: CASSRTSGPYNEQFF.

This clone was seen once. For the CDR3, the DNA is TGTGCCAGCAGTTTCCGGGTAGATGAGCAGTTCTTC. Its translation: CASSFRVDEQFF. The chain links TRBV12-3 or TRBV12-4 to TRBJ2-1; D gene ambiguous. This CDR3 has 12 residues. V gave up 3 bases and J gave up 8 bases, with 8 bases separating them.

The CDR3 loop is CASSLVGGKQFF. The CDR3 DNA sequence: TGTGCCAGCAGTTTAGTCGGGGGAAAGCAGTTCTTC. The V and J genes are TRBV12-3 or TRBV12-4 and TRBJ2-1; D is perhaps TRBD2 (6 bases). V was clipped by 1 base and J by 11 bases, with 9 bases between them. The CDR3 is 12 amino acids.